The 13 T cell receptor beta chains presented below share a single source sample, sequenced in a study of shared clonotypes between healthy human individuals. The repertoire was sequenced with immunoSEQ multiplex PCR; TCRdb's copy has only in-frame clones and lacks some. The sample lists over 100,000 clones; over 65% were seen once. The sample taken for sequencing was memory CD8+ T cells sorted from blood. Specified subset: CD45RO+ cells pooled with CCR7-negative TemRA cells. The receptors here all came from a woman aged 25 to 45 in good health.

The V gene is TRBV28, the J gene TRBJ2-7; TRBD1 aligns across 8 bases. The germline CDR1 and CDR2 sequences are MDHEN and SYDVKM. The CDR3 is 14 residues long. The junction had 7 bases not matched to a gene; V was cut back by 5 bases and J by 4 bases. The CDR3 loop is CASSRRTGQYEQYF. CDR3 DNA sequence: TGTGCCAGCAGTCGAAGGACAGGGCAGTACGAGCAGTACTTC.

This chain links TRBV10-3 with TRBJ2-2; a weak D match, TRBD1 (6 bases). The CDR3 loop spans 14 amino acids. Between the trimmed V and J ends, which lost 10 bases and 4 bases, there was a span of 16 bases. Germline CDR1 and CDR2: ENHRY and SYGVKD. The CDR3 region is CATGPGQSTGELFF. CDR3 bases: TGTGCCACCGGGCCGGGACAAAGCACCGGGGAGCTGTTTTTT.

This sequence joins TRBV28 and TRBJ1-1; 8 bases are a match to TRBD1. The germline gives CDR1 MDHEN, CDR2 SYDVKM. V lost 2 bases, J lost 3 bases, and 2 bases stayed unmatched. The CDR3 has 14 residues. The CDR3 coding sequence is TGTGCCAGCAGTTTACAGGGGGCTGACACTGAAGCTTTCTTT. Translation gives CASSLQGADTEAFF.

The chain combines TRBV30 with TRBJ1-5; 7 bases fit TRBD1. The CDR3 sequence is 14 residues long. Germline values: CDR1 GTSNPN, CDR2 SVGIG (reference sequence). V shed 3 bases and J 6 bases; nucleotides not matched to a gene: 8. CDR3 sequence: CAWSHDREAQPQHF. CDR3 DNA: TGTGCCTGGAGCCACGACAGGGAGGCTCAGCCCCAGCATTTT.

A word on this clone: A read error may explain this, as a much larger clone is one base away. The chain employs TRBV21-1 and TRBJ2-7; no DNA check was done on the table's D call, TRBD2. TRBV21-1 is an annotated pseudogene. The length of the CDR3 is 16 residues. CDR3 DNA sequence: TGTGCCAGCAGCCAAGACCCGACTAGCGGGAGCAACGAGCAGTACTTC. This gives the protein CASSQDPTSGSNEQYF.

This rearrangement joins TRBV27 to TRBJ2-2; 13 bases align to TRBD2. CDR1 is MNHEY, CDR2 SMNVEV, per germline (reference sequence). The CDR3 contains 17 residues. Trimming at V came to 6 bases and at J to 4 bases, leaving 8 bases not matched to a gene. The CDR3 spells CASSFGTSGIPTGELFF. CDR3 DNA sequence: TGTGCCAGCAGCTTCGGGACTAGCGGGATCCCCACCGGGGAGCTGTTTTTT.

In this sample, this clone turned up a few times. CDR3 sequence: CASGPWTSSANTGELFF. The CDR3 bases are TGTGCCAGCGGCCCCTGGACTAGCAGCGCGAACACCGGGGAGCTGTTTTTT. This chain joins TRBV25-1 and TRBJ2-2; 8 bases align to TRBD2. The CDR3 is 17 amino acids. V lost 8 bases, J lost 0 bases, and 11 bases stayed unmatched. Germline CDR1 and CDR2: MGHDK and SYGVNS. The variable domain in full, completed from reference TRBV25-1 and TRBJ2-2, reads EADIYQTPRYLVIGTGKKITLECSQTMGHDKMYWYQQDPGMELHLIHYSYGVNSTEKGDLSSESTVSRIRTEHFPLTLESARPSHTSQYLCASGPWTSSANTGELFFGEGSRLTVL.

This chain's CDR3 is CASSQGPGLAETYNEQFF. CDR3 nucleotide sequence: TGCGCCAGCAGCCAAGGTCCGGGACTAGCTGAAACCTACAATGAGCAGTTCTTC. This rearrangement joins TRBV4-1 to TRBJ2-1, with 9 nucleotides matching TRBD2. V trimming: 1 base; J trimming: 2 bases; junction bases outside the gene matches: 9. The CDR3 sequence is 18 residues long. Germline V gives CDR1 MGHRA, CDR2 YSYEKL.

The V call is TRBV7-2, the J call TRBJ1-4, with D possibly being TRBD1 (5 bases). The CDR3 runs to 15 residues. Germline V gene data show CDR1 as SGHTA and CDR2 as FQGNSA. The ends were cut back, 5 bases at V and 6 bases at J, with 16 bases in the middle. Written as DNA, the CDR3 is TGTGCCAGCAGCCCCGTCGGGGCGTTTTATGAAAAACTGTTTTTT. It specifies CASSPVGAFYEKLFF.

V gene TRBV29-1 combines with J gene TRBJ2-1; unclear D gene. The V end was cut by 6 bases, the J end by 7 bases, with 19 bases between. CDR3 length equals 14 residues. The germline V gene encodes CDR1 SQVTM and CDR2 ANQGSEA. CDR3 DNA sequence: TGCAGCGTGATCGGGCCCGCCTGGCTTAATGAGCAGTTCTTC. Its protein product is CSVIGPAWLNEQFF.

The chain has TRBV27 and TRBJ2-7; TRBD2 agrees at 11 bases. J was trimmed by 3 bases and V by 9 bases; bases with no gene match: 4. The CDR3 has 13 amino acids. Germline assignment: CDR1 MNHEY and CDR2 SMNVEV (reference sequence). The CDR3 bases are TGTGCCAGTAGACTAGCGGGAAACTACGAGCAGTACTTC. Encoded protein: CASRLAGNYEQYF.

This clone appeared a few times. The V and J genes are TRBV19 and TRBJ2-3; 9 bases fit TRBD2. From germline, CDR1 is LNHDA and CDR2 SQIVND (reference sequence). Losses at the gene ends were 10 bases for V and 4 bases for J; bases not matched to a gene: 9. This CDR3 region has 14 residues. The CDR3 bases are TGTGCCACCCAGTTAGCGGGAGAAGCAGATACGCAGTATTTT. Encoded protein: CATQLAGEADTQYF. The variable domain in full, completed from reference TRBV19 and TRBJ2-3, reads DGGITQSPKYLFRKEGQNVTLSCEQNLNHDAMYWYRQDPGQGLRLIYYSQIVNDFQKGDIAEGYSVSREKKESFPLTVTSAQKNPTAFYLCATQLAGEADTQYFGPGTRLTVL.

The chain couples TRBV7-8 to TRBJ2-3; 9 positions match TRBD2. Germline V gene data show CDR1 as SGHVS and CDR2 as FQNEAQ. V shed 2 bases, J shed 4 bases, and the junction held 7 bases outside the gene matches. There are 16 residues in the CDR3. The CDR3 reads CASSLKWREGPDTQYF. As DNA, the CDR3 is TGTGCCAGCAGCTTAAAATGGCGGGAGGGCCCAGATACGCAGTATTTT.